This TCR beta chain was retrieved from a study of blood T cell repertoires in COVID-19. The CDR3 is made up of 15 amino acids. CDR1 MGHRA and CDR2 YSYEKL come from the germline V gene. With V trimmed by 2 bases and J by 5 bases, 6 bases remained unmatched. In the original analysis: Estimated nucleated cell counts came from reference gene primer amplification. Here immunoSEQ multiplex PCR was the method, and the copy in TCRdb shows in-frame clones only, minus some. D and trimming come from the DNA, and the V and J calls and clone size come from that table. The top ten clones hold around 8% of a sample with more than 200,000 clones, around 86% of them seen once.

This clonotype originated in a woman at least 80 years old with COVID-19, enrolled during active disease. Material: peripheral blood. The J gene is TRBJ2-4, the V gene TRBV4-1; 7 nucleotides agree with TRBD1. DNA of the CDR3: TGCGCCAGCAGCCAAACTCCGGGACAGCAAAACATTCAGTACTTC. It yields the protein CASSQTPGQQNIQYF.